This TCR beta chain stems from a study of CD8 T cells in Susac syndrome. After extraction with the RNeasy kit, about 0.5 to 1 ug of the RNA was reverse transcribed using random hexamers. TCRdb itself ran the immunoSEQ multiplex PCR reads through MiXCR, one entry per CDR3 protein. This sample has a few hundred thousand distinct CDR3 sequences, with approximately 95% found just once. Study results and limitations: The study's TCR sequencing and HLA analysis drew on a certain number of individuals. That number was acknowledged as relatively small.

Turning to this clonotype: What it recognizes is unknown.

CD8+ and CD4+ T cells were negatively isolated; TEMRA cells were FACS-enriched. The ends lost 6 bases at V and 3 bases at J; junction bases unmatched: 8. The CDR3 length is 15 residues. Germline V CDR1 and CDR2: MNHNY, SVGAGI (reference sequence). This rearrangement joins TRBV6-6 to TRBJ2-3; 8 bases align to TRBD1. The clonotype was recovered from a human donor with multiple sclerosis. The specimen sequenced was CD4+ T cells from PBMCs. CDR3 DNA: TGTGCCAGCAGACGACAGGGGATTTTAACAGATACGCAGTATTTT. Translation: CASRRQGILTDTQYF.